Presented here are 8 T cell receptor beta chains from one specimen sequenced in a study of cytomegalovirus exposure and HLA in healthy donors. PCR used 60 Vbeta primers and 13 Jbeta primers. The protocol was immunoSEQ multiplex PCR, while the TCRdb copy is restricted to in-frame clones and leaves out a portion. The sample includes some 130,000 clones, 65% to 90% of them seen just once. The sample was PBMCs. Every receptor here comes from a girl aged 2 to 10 in good health and CMV-seronegative.

V usage is TRBV5-1 and J usage is TRBJ2-3; 8 positions match TRBD2. Germline V CDR1 and CDR2: SGHRS, YFSETQ. The CDR3 spans 16 residues. V was pared by 5 bases and J by 0 bases, with 8 bases of the junction left unmatched. The CDR3 reads CASSFAGGLSTDTQYF. The CDR3 DNA reads as TGCGCCAGCAGTTTCGCGGGGGGCCTTAGCACAGATACGCAGTATTTT.

This sequence joins TRBV9 and TRBJ2-6, with 9 bases fitting TRBD1. CDR1 is SGDLS, CDR2 YYNGEE, per germline. The CDR3 covers 18 residues. Losses at the gene ends were 4 bases for V and 3 bases for J; bases not matched to a gene: 11. The CDR3 spells CASSFRDRDAYGANVLTF. The CDR3, as DNA: TGTGCCAGCAGCTTCCGGGACAGGGATGCTTATGGGGCCAACGTCCTGACTTTC.

V gene TRBV19 combines with J gene TRBJ1-1; TRBD1 might be the D (6 bases). Trimming cost V 4 bases and J 5 bases, with 11 bases left between them. This CDR3 comprises 13 residues. Per germline, CDR1 LNHDA and CDR2 SQIVND (reference sequence). The CDR3 DNA reads as TGTGCCAGTAGTACCACAGGGATTACTGAAGCTTTCTTT. Translated, it gives CASSTTGITEAFF.

The rearrangement links TRBV25-1 to TRBJ1-3; TRBD1 aligns across 9 bases. The CDR3 is made up of 17 amino acids. The germline gives CDR1 MGHDK, CDR2 SYGVNS. V lost 2 bases to trimming and J lost 4 bases; unmatched junction nucleotides: 9. The CDR3 DNA reads as TGTGCCAGCAGTGAAGCTCCGGGACAGGGTTCCGGAAACACCATATATTTT. Translated, it gives CASSEAPGQGSGNTIYF.

This chain connects TRBV27 to TRBJ1-1, with TRBD1 identical over 11 bases. CDR1 and CDR2 from the germline V gene are MNHEY and SMNVEV (reference sequence). This CDR3 has 18 amino acids. V lost 0 bases, J lost 0 bases, and 6 bases stayed unmatched. Here the CDR3 DNA reads TGTGCCAGCAGTTTATCGAATGGACAGGGGGCTCTGAACACTGAAGCTTTCTTT. Its translation: CASSLSNGQGALNTEAFF.

The CDR3 loop is CASSESRGRVTEAFF. CDR3 in DNA: TGCGCCAGCAGTGAGTCCAGAGGGAGGGTCACTGAAGCTTTCTTT. This chain uses TRBV10-1 with TRBJ1-1, with D unclear. Germline assignment: CDR1 WNHNN and CDR2 SYGVQD (reference sequence). The CDR3 is 15 residues long. V was clipped by 0 bases and J by 4 bases, with 12 bases between them.

The chain joins TRBV6-5 to TRBJ2-1, with 9 bases identical to TRBD2. Germline CDR1 is MNHEY and CDR2 is SVGAGI. V dropped 6 bases and J dropped 4; count of bases not matched to a gene: 7. CDR3 length equals 15 residues. In DNA form, the CDR3 reads TGTGCCAGCAGGCGCGGGGGGGCGGGTTACAATGAGCAGTTCTTC. It translates to CASRRGGAGYNEQFF.

The CDR3 DNA is TGTGCCAGCAGCCACACTCCGGGAGCAGCTTTCTTT. It is translated as CASSHTPGAAFF. The chain links TRBV7-2 to TRBJ1-1; D is ambiguous. The CDR3 consists of 12 residues. V was clipped by 5 bases and J by 10 bases, with 14 bases between them. Germline CDR1 SGHTA, CDR2 FQGNSA.